This T cell receptor beta chain was documented in a study of CD8 T cells in ankylosing spondylitis. Study-wide points: It appeared that ankylosing spondylitis blood was characterized by a TCR beta motif of under ten highly homologous variants. Disease-linked clones were CD8+ and relatively rare in peripheral blood. Reactive arthritis synovial fluid and blood were previously reported to contain some motif variants. As reported, disease-linked clones showed significant enrichment in matched ankylosing spondylitis synovial fluid.

Germline CDR1 DFQATT, CDR2 SNEGSKA (reference sequence). V lost 6 bases and J lost 3, with 6 bases in between. CDR3 length equals 11 residues. Making use of molecular barcodes, quantitative 5'-RACE generated TCR beta libraries. TCRdb re-called the 5' RACE reads through MiXCR, storing one row per CDR3 protein. The table lists over 600,000 distinct CDR3 sequences, 15% to 20% of them singletons. This clonotype was counted ten times or more. Its antigen remains unknown. The chain combines TRBV20-1 with TRBJ2-1, with unresolved D. The TCR sequence derives from a male donor with ankylosing spondylitis. Material for sequencing was blood, either unsorted or a sorted T cell fraction (not recorded which). In DNA form, the CDR3 reads TGCAGTGCCCACAACTACAATGAGCAGTTCTTC. Translated: CSAHNYNEQFF.